This T cell receptor beta chain was captured by sequencing in a study of T cell repertoires in cytomegalovirus infection. For the study at large: Recently identified HLA-C-restricted and well-studied HLA-B-restricted CMV epitopes were used. Study findings and constraints: Identification of carriers of CMV plus the relevant HLA was performed using cumulative public TCR beta family frequency. HLA-C-restricted CMV-specific TCR beta clonotypes prevailed in the ex vivo response.

This clonotype was observed a few times. The target antigen is unknown. MiXCR was run by TCRdb on the reads, yielding one entry per CDR3 protein. In the table there are about 740,000 distinct CDR3 sequences, 30% to 35% of which are singletons. This CDR3 region has 12 residues. Germline V gene data show CDR1 as MNHEY and CDR2 as SVGEGT. V lost 4 bases and J lost 7, with 7 bases in between. The sample consisted of cultured PBMCs, taken from culture after CMV antigen stimulation. The receptor's source is a human donor in good health (CMV status not recorded). Some clones in this sample may be carry-over from other donors' samples. The V gene is TRBV6-2 or TRBV6-3, the J gene TRBJ2-2; D ambiguous. CDR3 coding DNA: TGTGCCAGCAGTTTACACCGCGGGGAGCTGTTTTTT. Amino acid sequence: CASSLHRGELFF.